The entry that follows covers one TCR beta chain sequence. The data originate from a study of cytomegalovirus exposure and HLA in healthy donors. Generated by immunoSEQ multiplex PCR, the TCRdb table keeps only in-frame clones and is missing some. The sample holds about 130,000 clones, around 92% seen once. Trimming took 6 bases from V and 3 from J, leaving 11 bases between them. The CDR3 sequence is 13 residues long. Germline V gene lookup returns CDR1 WNHNN and CDR2 SYGVQD (reference sequence). This receptor was taken from a man between 25 and 39 years old in good health and CMV-seronegative. Sequencing was done on a sample of PBMCs. The V gene is TRBV10-1, the J gene TRBJ2-5; D is undetermined. DNA for the CDR3: TGCGCCAGCAGCCCAACGCTAGAAGAGACCCAGTACTTC. It yields the protein CASSPTLEETQYF.